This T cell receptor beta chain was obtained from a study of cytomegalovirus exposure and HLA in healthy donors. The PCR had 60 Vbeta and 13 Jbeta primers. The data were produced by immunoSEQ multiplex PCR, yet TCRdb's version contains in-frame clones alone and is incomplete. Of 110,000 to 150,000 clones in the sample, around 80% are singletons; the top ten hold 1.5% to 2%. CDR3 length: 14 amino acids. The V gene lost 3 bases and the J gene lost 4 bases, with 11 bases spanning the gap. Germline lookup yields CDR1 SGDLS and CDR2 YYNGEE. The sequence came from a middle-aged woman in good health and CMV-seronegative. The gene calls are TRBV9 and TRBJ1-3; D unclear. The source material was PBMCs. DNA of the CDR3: TGTGCCAGCAGCGCACACGACTCCGGAAACACCATATATTTT. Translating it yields CASSAHDSGNTIYF.